Each of the 20 T cell receptor beta chains below was sequenced from the same sample in a study of T cell repertoires in cytomegalovirus infection. These receptors have no known antigen. One entry per CDR3 protein, called by TCRdb with MiXCR from the reads. Found here are about 830,000 distinct CDR3 sequences, roughly 33% of them singletons; the top ten hold 12%. Sequenced material: cultured CD8+ T cells from PBMCs, taken from culture after CMV antigen stimulation. Receptors were obtained from a human donor in good health (CMV status not recorded). Some clones in this sample may be carry-over from other donors' samples.

This clonotype was found a few times. The chain has TRBV10-2 and TRBJ2-3; D is uncertain. Germline values: CDR1 WSHSY, CDR2 SAAADI. V was clipped by 1 base and J by 13 bases, with 15 bases between them. The CDR3 is made up of 13 amino acids. The CDR3, as DNA: TGCGCCAGCAGTGAGTTGTCCCCTCAGGTTGAGTATTTT. This gives the protein CASSELSPQVEYF.

Turning to this clonotype: At one boundary the junction diverges from the germline segment, which might be a read error. This sequence joins TRBV6-5 and TRBJ1-2, with D unclear. CDR3 size: 13 residues. The germline CDR1 and CDR2 sequences are MNHEY and SVGAGI. The CDR3 protein is CASSYSSGYGYAF. The DNA of the CDR3 is TGTGCCAGCAGTTACTCGAGTGGTTATGGCTACGCCTTC.

The rearrangement joins TRBV7-6 to TRBJ2-1, with 13 bases matching TRBD2. CDR1 is SGHVS, CDR2 FNYEAQ, per germline. The CDR3 totals 17 residues. V shed 4 bases and J 2 bases; nucleotides not matched to a gene: 5. The CDR3 nucleotides read TGTGCCAGCAGCTCGACTAGCGGGGGGCCCCCCTACAATGAGCAGTTCTTC. Its translation is CASSSTSGGPPYNEQFF.

A note on this clonotype: A single base separates this from a much larger clone, so it may be a read error. The chain has TRBV7-6 and TRBJ2-3; TRBD2 aligns across 8 bases. The CDR3 spans 15 residues. Germline values: CDR1 SGHVS, CDR2 FNYEAQ. The CDR3 sequence is CVSSLGGGTTDTQYF. The DNA of the CDR3 is TGTGTCAGCAGCTTAGGCGGGGGGACCACAGATACGCAGTATTTT.

This clonotype was recorded a few times. The V and J genes are TRBV4-2 and TRBJ1-3, with 8 positions matching TRBD1. CDR1 and CDR2 (germline): LGHNA, YNFKEQ. J was trimmed by 4 bases and V by 1 base; bases with no gene match: 15. CDR3 length: 19 residues. CDR3 nucleotides: TGTGCCAGCAGCCAAGGTGGGCCAGGGGGCGCCCCAGACGGAAACACCATATATTTT. It yields the protein CASSQGGPGGAPDGNTIYF.

This clonotype showed up many times. The gene calls are TRBV7-6 and TRBJ1-5; TRBD1 is a possible D gene (6 bases). The germline V gene has CDR1 SGHVS and CDR2 FNYEAQ. Trimming cost V 5 bases and J 3 bases, with 11 bases left between them. The CDR3 is 14 residues long. CDR3 sequence (DNA): TGTGCCAGCAGCCAGACAGGATTCAATCAGCCCCAGCATTTT. This gives the protein CASSQTGFNQPQHF. Supplemented by reference TRBV7-6 and TRBJ1-5, the full variable domain reads GAGVSQSPRYKVTKRGQDVALRCDPISGHVSLYWYRQALGQGPEFLTYFNYEAQQDKSGLPNDRFSAERPEGSISTLTIQRTEQRDSAMYRCASSQTGFNQPQHFGDGTRLSIL.

The chain employs TRBV5-1 and TRBJ1-1; D not resolved. CDR3 size: 12 residues. Trimming cost V 2 bases and J 8 bases, with 10 bases left between them. Germline assignment: CDR1 SGHRS and CDR2 YFSETQ. The CDR3 sequence is CASSLSAGEAFF. The DNA for the CDR3 is TGCGCCAGCAGCTTAAGCGCGGGGGAAGCTTTCTTT.

This clonotype occurred a few times. The chain uses TRBV7-2 and TRBJ2-3; D remains unclear. CDR3 length: 13 amino acids. The germline V and J ends were trimmed by 5 bases and 1 base, with 7 bases remaining between them. Germline values: CDR1 SGHTA, CDR2 FQGNSA. CDR3: CASSKRGTDTQYF. The CDR3 DNA sequence: TGTGCCAGCAGCAAACGGGGCACAGATACGCAGTATTTT.

The gene calls are TRBV9 and TRBJ2-3; TRBD2 is a possible D gene (6 bases). The CDR3 spans 19 residues. V was cut by 0 bases and J by 4 bases, with 24 bases left in between. Germline V gives CDR1 SGDLS, CDR2 YYNGEE. The CDR3 bases are TGTGCCAGCAGCGTAGCCCCGGGACGGGGGATCAGCAGGGCAGATACGCAGTATTTT. Its translation is CASSVAPGRGISRADTQYF.

J is TRBJ2-3 and V is TRBV10-3; possibly TRBD1 for D (5 bases). The CDR3 covers 16 residues. V dropped 3 bases and J dropped 1 base, with 14 bases sitting between them. Germline V gene sequence: CDR1 ENHRY, CDR2 SYGVKD. The CDR3 bases are TGTGCCATCAGTGATGGGCAGGGAATGGGCACAGATACGCAGTATTTT. This encodes CAISDGQGMGTDTQYF.

The J gene is TRBJ2-1, the V gene TRBV7-9, with D possibly being TRBD1 (5 bases). The CDR3 runs to 14 residues. V was clipped by 2 bases and J by 4 bases, with 9 bases between them. The germline CDR1 and CDR2 sequences are SEHNR and FQNEAQ (reference sequence). The CDR3, as DNA: TGTGCCAGCAGCTTACCGGACACTTACAATGAGCAGTTCTTC. Protein: CASSLPDTYNEQFF.

This rearrangement joins TRBV7-2 to TRBJ2-7; D possibly matches TRBD1 or TRBD2 (5 bases each). The V gene lost 6 bases and the J gene lost 3 bases, with 18 bases spanning the gap. CDR1 is SGHTA and CDR2 is FQGNSA in the germline V gene. CDR3 length equals 15 residues. The CDR3 DNA reads as TGTGCCAGCAGTCCGGTGGGACGGAGACACTACGAGCAGTACTTC. Translating gives CASSPVGRRHYEQYF. The full variable domain, rest sourced from reference TRBV7-2 and TRBJ2-7, is GAGVSQSPSNKVTEKGKDVELRCDPISGHTALYWYRQSLGQGLEFLIYFQGNSAPDKSGLPSDRFSAERTGGSVSTLTIQRTQQEDSAVYLCASSPVGRRHYEQYFGPGTRLTVT.

This clonotype was counted between two and nine times. This chain uses TRBV27 with TRBJ1-2; D possibly corresponds to TRBD1 (5 bases). CDR3 length equals 14 residues. Trimming removed 2 bases from V and 8 bases from J, with 15 bases in between. CDR1 MNHEY and CDR2 SMNVEV come from the germline V gene (reference sequence). The CDR3 DNA sequence: TGTGCCAGCAGTTTAGACCCGGGACGAAGGGGCTACACCTTC. This sequence encodes CASSLDPGRRGYTF.

There are a few counts of this clonotype. The chain recombines TRBV27 with TRBJ2-1, with D uncertain. Germline lookup yields CDR1 MNHEY and CDR2 SMNVEV (reference sequence). This CDR3 comprises 13 residues. The germline V and J ends were trimmed by 8 bases and 3 bases, with 11 bases remaining between them. In nucleotides, the CDR3 is TGTGCCAGCGGCCATGGGTACTACAATGAGCAGTTCTTC. Its translation: CASGHGYYNEQFF.

V gene TRBV28 combines with J gene TRBJ2-7, with 8 bases that match TRBD1. This CDR3 is built from 13 residues. CDR1 is MDHEN and CDR2 is SYDVKM in the germline V gene. Trimming took 2 bases from V and 3 from J; bases not matched to a gene: 0. The CDR3 DNA sequence: TGTGCCAGCAGTTTAACAGGGGGCTACGAGCAGTACGTC. As protein: CASSLTGGYEQYV.

V usage is TRBV5-4 and J usage is TRBJ2-5, with D maybe TRBD1 (7 bases). V lost 9 bases, J lost 1 base, and 13 bases lay in between. The CDR3 runs to 13 residues. Germline CDR1 reads SGHNT; CDR2 reads YYREEE (reference sequence). The CDR3 loop is CATHQGGQETQYF. CDR3 DNA sequence: TGTGCCACCCACCAGGGGGGCCAAGAGACCCAGTACTTC.

This clonotype was counted only a few times. This rearrangement joins TRBV5-4 to TRBJ1-2; a possible D gene is TRBD1 (5 bases). V was cut by 4 bases and J by 7 bases, with 20 bases left in between. Germline V gene sequence: CDR1 SGHNT, CDR2 YYREEE (reference sequence). The CDR3 runs 15 residues. CDR3 DNA: TGTGCCAGCAGCCTAGCAAGACAGTTGCCAAGTGGCTACACCTTC. Its protein is CASSLARQLPSGYTF.

The rearrangement links TRBV18 to TRBJ2-3; 8 nucleotides match TRBD2. V trimming: 0 bases; J trimming: 2 bases; junction bases outside the gene matches: 7. Germline V gene data show CDR1 as KGHSH and CDR2 as LQKENI. This CDR3 is built from 17 residues. Here the CDR3 DNA reads TGTGCCAGCTCACCACCGGGTCAGCGGGGGAACACAGATACGCAGTATTTT. This gives the protein CASSPPGQRGNTDTQYF.

This clonotype was detected only a few times. The chain recombines TRBV12-3 or TRBV12-4 with TRBJ1-3; 9 bases are a match to TRBD1. The CDR3 extends over 17 amino acids. The V and J ends lost 2 bases and 4 bases, in that order; junction bases with no gene match: 9. The CDR3 protein is CASSLRTGGAVGNTIYF. The CDR3 DNA sequence: TGTGCCAGCAGTTTAAGAACAGGGGGCGCGGTAGGAAACACCATATATTTT.

This clonotype occurred a few times. V is TRBV7-8 and J is TRBJ1-2; possibly TRBD1 for D (6 bases). The CDR3 sequence is 16 residues long. Trimming left V 4 bases short and J 4 bases short, with 19 bases between. The germline V gene encodes CDR1 SGHVS and CDR2 FQNEAQ. As DNA, the CDR3 is TGTGCCAGCAGCTCTACCTTTTATCAGGGGACCTATGGCTACACCTTC. It translates to CASSSTFYQGTYGYTF.